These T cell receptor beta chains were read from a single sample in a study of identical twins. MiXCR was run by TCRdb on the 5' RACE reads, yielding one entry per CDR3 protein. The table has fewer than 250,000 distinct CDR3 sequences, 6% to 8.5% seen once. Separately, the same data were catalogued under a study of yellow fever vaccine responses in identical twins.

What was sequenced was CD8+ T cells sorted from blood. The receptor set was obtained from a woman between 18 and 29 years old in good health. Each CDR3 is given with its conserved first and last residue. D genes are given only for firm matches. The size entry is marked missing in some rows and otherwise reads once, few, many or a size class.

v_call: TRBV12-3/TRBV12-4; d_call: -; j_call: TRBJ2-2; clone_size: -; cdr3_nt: TGTGCCAGCAGTTTTGGGGAGCTGTTTTTT; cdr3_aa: CASSFGELFF
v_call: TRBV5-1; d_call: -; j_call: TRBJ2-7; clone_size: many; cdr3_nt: TGCGCCAGCAGCCCCCCGGGGGTCTACGAGCAGTACTTC; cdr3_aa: CASSPPGVYEQYF
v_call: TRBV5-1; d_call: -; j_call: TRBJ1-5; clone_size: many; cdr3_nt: TGCGCCAGCAGCTTGGGGGGCGAGGGATCGGATCAGCCCCAGCATTTT; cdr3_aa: CASSLGGEGSDQPQHF
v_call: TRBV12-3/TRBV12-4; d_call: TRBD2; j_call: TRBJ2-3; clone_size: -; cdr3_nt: TGTGCCAGCAGAAGCGGGGGATCGCCGGATACGCAGTATTTT; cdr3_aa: CASRSGGSPDTQYF
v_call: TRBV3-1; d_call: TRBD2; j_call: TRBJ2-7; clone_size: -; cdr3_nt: TGTGCCAGCAGCCACGGACTAGCGGGAGCCTACGAGCAGTACTTC; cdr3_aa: CASSHGLAGAYEQYF
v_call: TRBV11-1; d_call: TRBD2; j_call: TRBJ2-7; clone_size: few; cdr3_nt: TGTGCCAGCAGCTTGACTAGCGGGAGGCCCCAGGCCCTATGGATCTACGAGCAGTACTTC; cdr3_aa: CASSLTSGRPQALWIYEQYF
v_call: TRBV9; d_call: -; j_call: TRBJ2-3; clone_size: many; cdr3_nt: TGTGCCAGCAGCGTTTACAGTTTCAGCACAGATACGCAGTATTTT; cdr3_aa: CASSVYSFSTDTQYF
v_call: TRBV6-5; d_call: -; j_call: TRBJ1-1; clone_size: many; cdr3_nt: TGTGCCAGCAGTTACCCGGGCCCCGGGGGCACTGAAGCTTTCTTT; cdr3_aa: CASSYPGPGGTEAFF
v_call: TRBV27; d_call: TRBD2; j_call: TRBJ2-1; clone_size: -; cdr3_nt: TGTGCCAGCAGTTTATATACTAGCGGGAGAACACGGGAGCAGTTCTTC; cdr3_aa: CASSLYTSGRTREQFF
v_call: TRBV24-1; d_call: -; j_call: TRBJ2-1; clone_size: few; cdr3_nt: TGTGCCACCAGTGTAATTGGTAGAGAAAATGAGCAGTTCTTC; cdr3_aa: CATSVIGRENEQFF
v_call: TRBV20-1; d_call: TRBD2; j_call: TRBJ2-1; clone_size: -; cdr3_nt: TGCAGTGCTAGAGGACTAGCGGCCCACAATGAGCAGTTCTTC; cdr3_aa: CSARGLAAHNEQFF
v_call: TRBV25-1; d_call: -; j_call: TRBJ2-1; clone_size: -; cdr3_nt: TGTGCCAGCAGTGTGCATTCTTTTTGGCAGTTCTTC; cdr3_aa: CASSVHSFWQFF
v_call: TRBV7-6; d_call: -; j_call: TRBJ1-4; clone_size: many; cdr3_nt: TGTGCCAGCAGCTCCCAACCAAAGCCAACTAATGAAAAACTGTTTTTT; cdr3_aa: CASSSQPKPTNEKLFF
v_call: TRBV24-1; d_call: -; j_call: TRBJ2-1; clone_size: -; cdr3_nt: TGTGCCACCAGTGACACTGGGACTCCTATCGCCAATGAGCAGTTCTTC; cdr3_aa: CATSDTGTPIANEQFF
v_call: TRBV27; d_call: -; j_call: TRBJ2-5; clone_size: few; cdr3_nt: TGTGCCAGCAGTACCCGGGCCCGACAAGAGACCCAGTACTTC; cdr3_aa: CASSTRARQETQYF
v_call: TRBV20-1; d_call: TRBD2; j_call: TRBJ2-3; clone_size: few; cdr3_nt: TGCAGTGGCACCTCCTGGCTAGCGGGTGGCCCAGATACGCAGTATTTT; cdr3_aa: CSGTSWLAGGPDTQYF
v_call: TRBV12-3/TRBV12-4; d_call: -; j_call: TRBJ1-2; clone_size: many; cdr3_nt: TGTGCCAGCAGTTTCGGCGGGGGAGCCTATGGCTACACCTTC; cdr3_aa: CASSFGGGAYGYTF
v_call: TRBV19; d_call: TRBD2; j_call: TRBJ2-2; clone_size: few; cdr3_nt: TGTGCCAGTAGTATAGCGCCTAGCGGGAGAACCGGGGAGCTGTTTTTT; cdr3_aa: CASSIAPSGRTGELFF
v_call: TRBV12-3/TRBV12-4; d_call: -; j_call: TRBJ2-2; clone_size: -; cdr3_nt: TGTGCCAGCAGTTCAGGGGGGCGAGCTGTCTACACCGGGGAGCTGTTTTTT; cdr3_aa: CASSSGGRAVYTGELFF
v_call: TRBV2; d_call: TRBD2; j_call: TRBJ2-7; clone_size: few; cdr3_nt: TGTGCCAGCAGTGAAGGGGATCTAGCGGGATCCTACGAGCAGTACTTC; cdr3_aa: CASSEGDLAGSYEQYF
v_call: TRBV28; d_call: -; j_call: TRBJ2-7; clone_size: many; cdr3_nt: TGTGCCAGCAGGTCTACAGGGAACTCCTACGAGCAGTACTTC; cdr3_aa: CASRSTGNSYEQYF
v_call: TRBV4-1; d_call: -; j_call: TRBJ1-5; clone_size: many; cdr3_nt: TGCGCCAGCAGCCACGACCCGACAGCATACAATCAGCCCCAGCATTTT; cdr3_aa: CASSHDPTAYNQPQHF
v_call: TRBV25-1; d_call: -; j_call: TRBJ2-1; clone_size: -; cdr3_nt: TGTGCCAGCTCGGAAGGGGTTGGTAGGTTCTTC; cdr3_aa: CASSEGVGRFF
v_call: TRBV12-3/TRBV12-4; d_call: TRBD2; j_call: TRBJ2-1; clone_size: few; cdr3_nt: TGTGCCAGCAGTGTTAGCGGGAGGGTAAACAATGAGCAGTTCTTC; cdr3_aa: CASSVSGRVNNEQFF
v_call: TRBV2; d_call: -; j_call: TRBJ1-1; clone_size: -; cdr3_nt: TGTGCCAGCAGCAGTTCGGAGCCTATGAACACTGAAGCTTTCTTT; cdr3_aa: CASSSSEPMNTEAFF
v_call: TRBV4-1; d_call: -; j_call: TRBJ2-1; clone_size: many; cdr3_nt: TGCGCCAGCAGCCAAGATAGACGGGCGAGCTCCTACAATGAGCAGTTCTTC; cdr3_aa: CASSQDRRASSYNEQFF
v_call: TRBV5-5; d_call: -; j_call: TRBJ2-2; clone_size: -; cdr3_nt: TGTGCCAGCAGCTTCGACCTCACCGGGGAGCTGTTTTTT; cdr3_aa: CASSFDLTGELFF
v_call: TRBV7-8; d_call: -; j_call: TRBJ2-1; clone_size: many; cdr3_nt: TGTGCCAGCAGCTTTGAGCGGACCTACTCCTACAATGAGCAGTTCTTC; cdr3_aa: CASSFERTYSYNEQFF
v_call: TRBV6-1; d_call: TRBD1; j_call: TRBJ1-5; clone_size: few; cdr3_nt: TGTGCCAGCAGTCCCGGACAGGGGGCTCAGCCCCAGCATTTT; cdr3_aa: CASSPGQGAQPQHF
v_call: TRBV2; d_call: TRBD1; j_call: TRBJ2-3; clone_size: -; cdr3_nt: TGTGCCAGGGCCGGACAGGGGATAGATACGCAGTATTTT; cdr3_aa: CARAGQGIDTQYF